A selection of T cell receptor beta chains follows, all from one sample in a study of blood T cells in healthy people across ages. Using its own MiXCR run on the 5' RACE reads, TCRdb lists one record per CDR3 protein. The sample contains 920,000 or so distinct CDR3 sequences, 40% to 55% of which appear only once. Sequenced input: blood. The receptors originated from a woman aged 60 to 75 in good health. The CDR3 runs from the conserved cysteine through the conserved F or W. Each record gives: J gene, D gene, V gene, clone size, CDR3 DNA, CDR3 protein. A D gene is named only where the DNA matches it firmly. For some rows the clone size is stated as once, few or many, or as a class when expanded; others skip it.

TRBJ2-2 TRBD2 TRBV7-2 . TGTGCCAGCAGCCCTGCTAGCGGGAGAAGCACCGGGGAGCTGTTTTTT CASSPASGRSTGELFF
TRBJ2-7 TRBD2 TRBV30 . TGTGCCTCTAGCGGGAACCCCTACGAGCAGTACTTC CASSGNPYEQYF
TRBJ1-4 . TRBV2 once TGTGCCGGCGTCTTGGATGCCACAACTAATGAAAAACTGTTTTTT CAGVLDATTNEKLFF
TRBJ1-4 . TRBV6-5 . TGTGCCAGCGGTTCGGGAGGAACCTTCTCAACTAATGAAAAACTGTTTTTT CASGSGGTFSTNEKLFF
TRBJ2-5 TRBD1 TRBV15 . TGTGCCACCAGCAGAGCGCGACAGGGGTATGAGACCCAGTACTTC CATSRARQGYETQYF
TRBJ2-3 TRBD2 TRBV20-1 . TGCAGTGCTAGTGGGACTAGCGGCTTCACAGATACGCAGTATTTT CSASGTSGFTDTQYF
TRBJ2-3 TRBD2 TRBV12-3/TRBV12-4 . TGTGCCAGCAGCTTAGCCCTAGCGGGAGGCTCAGATACGCAGTATTTT CASSLALAGGSDTQYF
TRBJ1-1 TRBD1 TRBV7-9 . TGTGCCAGCAGCGCCGGGACAGATTTGAACACTGAAGCTTTCTTT CASSAGTDLNTEAFF
TRBJ2-7 TRBD2 TRBV20-1 many TGCAGTGCTAGGGCCTCTAGCGGGGCCCTCTACGAGCAGTACTTC CSARASSGALYEQYF
TRBJ2-6 . TRBV12-3/TRBV12-4 . TGTGCCAGCAAACTCCGGGACAACCTCTCTGGGGCCAACGTCCTGACTTTC CASKLRDNLSGANVLTF
TRBJ2-1 . TRBV30 few TGTGCCTGGAGGGGTGGGGGAAATGAGCAGTTCTTC CAWRGGGNEQFF
TRBJ1-2 . TRBV12-3/TRBV12-4 few TGTGCCAGCAGTTGGCGTAGAGATGCTAACTATGGCTACACCTTC CASSWRRDANYGYTF